This T cell receptor (beta chain) derives from a study of vaccination effects on CD4 cells after COVID-19. CDR3 length: 13 residues. V dropped 0 bases and J dropped 5 bases, with 6 bases sitting between them. Germline V gene sequence: CDR1 SGHVS, CDR2 FQNEAQ. Expansion with viral peptide pools was applied to antigen-specific CD4+ T cells by the ViraFEST assay prior to sequencing. Cultured cells yielded isolated CD4+ T cells after approximately nine days. Every participant took two doses of the BNT162b2 or mRNA-1273 vaccine. About this clone: The antigen is not known.

Assay used: immunoSEQ multiplex PCR; TCRdb lists only in-frame clones, some missing. The sample includes roughly 56,000 clones, roughly 72% seen only once; the top ten take less than 1.5%. The receptor's source is a human donor who received a COVID-19 vaccine. J is TRBJ2-3 and V is TRBV7-8; D might be TRBD2 (5 bases). Sequencing was performed on CD4+ T cells from PBMCs cultured with HCoV-229E spike peptides, taken after COVID-19 vaccination. CDR3 sequence reads: CASSLARVDTQYF. In DNA, the CDR3 is TGTGCCAGCAGCTTAGCGCGGGTAGATACGCAGTATTTT.